Below are 6 T cell receptor beta chains sequenced from a single sample in a study of cytomegalovirus exposure and HLA in healthy donors. The PCR employed 60 Vbeta primers together with 13 Jbeta primers. Repertoires were generated with immunoSEQ multiplex PCR, while TCRdb's copy carries only in-frame clones and drops some. The table shows 100,000 or so clones, with less than 80% occurring only once. Sequenced input: PBMCs. The receptors were gathered from a man in his thirties or forties in good health and CMV-seronegative.

This clone appeared once. The chain carries TRBV5-6 and TRBJ2-7; weak D call: TRBD2 (7 bases). This CDR3 contains 14 residues. V gave up 6 bases and J gave up 0 bases, with 13 bases separating them. CDR1 is SGHDT and CDR2 is YYEEEE in the germline V gene. Here the CDR3 DNA reads TGTGCCAGCAAAGGGGGGGAGGACTCCTACGAGCAGTACTTC. Translation gives CASKGGEDSYEQYF.

The chain employs TRBV5-6 and TRBJ1-5; perhaps TRBD1 as D (5 bases). The CDR3 sequence is 14 residues long. Between the trimmed V and J ends, which lost 0 bases and 6 bases, there was a span of 10 bases. Germline V gene data show CDR1 as SGHDT and CDR2 as YYEEEE. The CDR3 nucleotides are TGTGCCAGCAGCTTGGGGCCAGGGTCTCAGCCCCAGCATTTT. This translates into CASSLGPGSQPQHF.

This chain links TRBV5-1 with TRBJ1-4; a weak D match, TRBD1 (6 bases). Germline V gene sequence: CDR1 SGHRS, CDR2 YFSETQ. The V and J ends lost 0 bases and 1 base respectively, with 13 bases between them. The CDR3 is 17 amino acids. Here the CDR3 reads CASSLEGQVVTNEKLFF. In DNA, the CDR3 is TGCGCCAGCAGCTTGGAGGGACAAGTAGTAACTAATGAAAAACTGTTTTTT.

This clone is termed medium-sized. The V gene is TRBV6-1, the J gene TRBJ2-1; D is unresolved. Germline CDR1 MNHNS, CDR2 SASEGT. This CDR3 is built from 14 residues. The V gene lost 8 bases and the J gene lost 0 bases, with 11 bases spanning the gap. CDR3 nucleotides: TGTGCCAGCGGTGGAGAGAGCTCCTACAATGAGCAGTTCTTC. Residues: CASGGESSYNEQFF.

This sequence joins TRBV9 and TRBJ2-3; 13 bases line up with TRBD2. This CDR3 has 18 residues. V lost 3 bases to trimming and J lost 0 bases; unmatched junction nucleotides: 7. Germline CDR1 is SGDLS and CDR2 is YYNGEE. The DNA of the CDR3 is TGTGCCAGCAGCGCCCGGACTAGCGGGGGCACTAGCACAGATACGCAGTATTTT. Translating it yields CASSARTSGGTSTDTQYF.

This rearrangement joins TRBV6-4 to TRBJ2-2; 7 positions match TRBD2. The CDR3 has 14 residues. J gave up 4 bases and V 4 bases, and 3 bases lay outside the gene matches. Germline CDR1 is MRHNA and CDR2 is SNTAGT. The CDR3 coding sequence is TGTGCCAGCAGTGGCGGGAGAACCACCGGGGAGCTGTTTTTT. Its translation is CASSGGRTTGELFF.